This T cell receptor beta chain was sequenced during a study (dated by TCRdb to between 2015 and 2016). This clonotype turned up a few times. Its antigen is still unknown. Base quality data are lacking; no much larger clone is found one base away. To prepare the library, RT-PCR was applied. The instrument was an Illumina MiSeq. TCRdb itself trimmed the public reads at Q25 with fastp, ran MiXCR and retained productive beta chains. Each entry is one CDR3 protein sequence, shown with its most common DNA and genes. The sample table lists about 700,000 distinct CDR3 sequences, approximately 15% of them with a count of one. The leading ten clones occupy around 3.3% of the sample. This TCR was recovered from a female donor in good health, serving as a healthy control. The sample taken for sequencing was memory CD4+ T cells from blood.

The CDR3 corresponds to CSVGGLTGGEKLFF. The nucleotide sequence reads TGCAGCGTTGGGGGCCTAACAGGGGGTGAAAAACTGTTTTTT. The chain uses TRBV29-1 and TRBJ1-4; 8 nucleotides in the junction match TRBD1. Sequences SQVTM (CDR1) and ANQGSEA (CDR2) are obtained from the germline V gene. The CDR3 has 14 amino acids, counting the end cysteine and phenylalanine. The only DNA kept is the CDR3, 42 bases in frame from the first base. V trim: 4 bases; J trim: 7 bases; unmatched bases: 8.